Listed below are T cell receptor beta chains from one sample, sequenced in a study of shared clonotypes between healthy human individuals. Assay used: immunoSEQ multiplex PCR; TCRdb lists only in-frame clones, some missing. The sample has more than 2,000,000 clones; about 92% are singletons. Sample: naive CD4+ T cells from PBMCs. The source is a man between 18 and 29 years old in good health. Some clones in this sample may be carry-over from other donors' samples. Both conserved end residues are part of each CDR3. D genes are given only for firm matches.

j_call v_call d_call cdr3_aa
TRBJ2-1 TRBV2 TRBD2 CASSLAADEQFF
TRBJ2-3 TRBV9 TRBD2 CASSSTPGGGTDTQYF
TRBJ2-7 TRBV6-5 NA CASSPDIAYEQYF
TRBJ2-4 TRBV6-5 NA CASSYGQSAKNIQYF
TRBJ2-7 TRBV4-2 TRBD2 CASSQEVGRASEQYF
TRBJ2-3 TRBV11-3 TRBD2 CASSSKGREGTDTQYF
TRBJ2-2 TRBV18 NA CASSPRLPNTGELFF
TRBJ2-7 TRBV29-1 TRBD1 CSVGTGGVYEQYF
TRBJ1-2 TRBV10-3 TRBD1 CAIRTQGADYGYTF
TRBJ1-1 TRBV7-9 NA CASSWAGQNTEAFF
TRBJ2-1 TRBV4-2 TRBD2 CASSLRGASGSPSSYNEQFF
TRBJ1-2 TRBV11-2 NA CASSLDNNGYTF
TRBJ2-7 TRBV5-1 NA CASSLISSTYEQYF
TRBJ1-1 TRBV7-9 NA CASSFATATEAFF
TRBJ2-5 TRBV5-1 TRBD2 CASSLASGMTQETQYF
TRBJ2-1 TRBV29-1 NA CSVEYSDNEQFF
TRBJ2-3 TRBV4-1 NA CASSQGVLGGWRGDTQYF
TRBJ2-2 TRBV30 NA CAWSRGNTGELFF
TRBJ1-2 TRBV2 NA CASSDRGWGGYTF
TRBJ2-7 TRBV28 NA CASSSPSYEQYF
TRBJ2-7 TRBV10-3 TRBD1 CAISDSGQGGHEQYF
TRBJ2-7 TRBV28 TRBD1 CASSFIDRGRPSSYEQYF
TRBJ2-5 TRBV4-1 NA CASSPERGVQTQYF
TRBJ2-1 TRBV29-1 NA CSVGPLLSTYNEQFF
TRBJ1-1 TRBV5-5 NA CASSWNENRISEAFF
TRBJ1-3 TRBV19 NA CASSMLVFGYPSGNTIYF
TRBJ2-7 TRBV10-3 NA CAISVRGFDEQYF
TRBJ2-5 TRBV7-6 NA CASSAEETQYF
TRBJ1-5 TRBV7-8 TRBD1 CASRNRGRDQPQHF
TRBJ2-2 TRBV27 TRBD1 CASSNRQGYTGELFF
TRBJ2-2 TRBV28 TRBD1 CASSSHLPGQEFTGELFF
TRBJ2-2 TRBV2 NA CASTWDRVGTGELFF
TRBJ2-7 TRBV6-5 NA CASSYSRAGRREQYF
TRBJ2-1 TRBV7-8 NA CASSRQTRWSEQFF
TRBJ2-1 TRBV10-1 NA CASSESRGAGQFF
TRBJ1-6 TRBV11-2 NA CASRLRAPRSPLHF
TRBJ1-1 TRBV19 NA CASSIRGETEAFF
TRBJ1-2 TRBV28 NA CASSFPTGNYGYTF
TRBJ2-7 TRBV11-1 TRBD2 CASSLERGRAYEQYF
TRBJ1-1 TRBV10-3 NA CAGRDPMNTEAFF
TRBJ1-4 TRBV7-3 NA CASSLARTEKLFF
TRBJ2-3 TRBV6-6 NA CASLPGATDTQYF
TRBJ1-4 TRBV5-1 TRBD1 CASSSGDSATNEKLFF
TRBJ1-2 TRBV7-2 NA CASSLEPGDYGYTF
TRBJ1-3 TRBV7-9 NA CASSLGSGDAARGNTIYF
TRBJ2-7 TRBV27 NA CASTRRGRRTPWKDEQYF
TRBJ1-5 TRBV5-8 TRBD1 CASSYFGQGSNQPQHF
TRBJ2-5 TRBV14 TRBD2 CASSPRTSGRHETQYF
TRBJ2-7 TRBV2 TRBD2 CASSGLAGVSYEQYF
TRBJ1-4 TRBV5-1 TRBD1 CASSWGQGEEKLFF
TRBJ1-5 TRBV2 TRBD1 CASSGTVADQPQHF
TRBJ1-4 TRBV6-6 TRBD1 CASDSGQGDEKLFF
TRBJ1-1 TRBV2 TRBD1 CATAPGQDTEAFF
TRBJ1-1 TRBV19 NA CASSPQGSAEAFF
TRBJ1-1 TRBV19 TRBD1 CASSPQGAAEAFF
TRBJ2-2 TRBV7-6 TRBD2 CASSRELAVGELFF
TRBJ2-7 TRBV7-8 NA CASGGNEQYF
TRBJ2-2 TRBV28 NA CASTGAGTGELFF
TRBJ2-2 TRBV7-2 NA CASSLYGGTRSGELFF